The rows below give T cell receptor beta chains drawn from one sample of a study of blood T cells in healthy people across ages. TCRdb used MiXCR to reprocess the 5' RACE reads, holding one entry per CDR3 protein. The data show 920,000 or so distinct CDR3 sequences, with roughly 45% seen just once and around 18% held by the top ten. Sample: blood. Receptors were obtained from a woman aged 55-75 years in good health. CDR3s include the opening cysteine and the closing phenylalanine or tryptophan. Each record gives: D gene, clone size, V gene, J gene, CDR3 length, CDR3 DNA, CDR3 protein. A D gene is named only where the DNA matches it firmly. Not every row has a clone size; where given, it reads once, few, many or a size class.

-	-	TRBV7-9	TRBJ1-1	13	TGTGCCAGCAGCTTGAATGTTAATCTCGGAGCTTTCTTT	CASSLNVNLGAFF
-	few	TRBV5-1	TRBJ2-7	14	TGCGCCAGCAGCCCAAAGGGGGTCTTCTACGAGCAGTACTTC	CASSPKGVFYEQYF
-	-	TRBV9	TRBJ1-2	14	TGTGCCTGCAGCTTTGAGACGGGGAGGAGTGGCTACACCTTC	CACSFETGRSGYTF
-	few	TRBV11-2	TRBJ2-2	16	TGTGCCAGCAGCCCTCCGAAGGCCTTAAACACCGGGGAGCTGTTTTTT	CASSPPKALNTGELFF
-	-	TRBV2	TRBJ1-5	13	TGTGCCAGCAGTGGGGACTGGGATCAGCCCCAGCATTTT	CASSGDWDQPQHF
-	-	TRBV20-1	TRBJ2-7	13	TGCAGTGCTAGTGGGGCGGAGCCCTACGAGCAGTACTTC	CSASGAEPYEQYF
-	few	TRBV9	TRBJ2-5	15	TGTGCCAGCAGCGTAAGACAGGCTATCCAAGAGACCCAGTACTTC	CASSVRQAIQETQYF
-	-	TRBV30	TRBJ2-3	14	TGTGCCTACTGGGTAGGGAGCCCCACAGATACGCAGTATTTT	CAYWVGSPTDTQYF
-	-	TRBV30	TRBJ2-7	14	TGTGCCTGGAGTGATGGGGGTGGGATCAATGAGCAGTACTTC	CAWSDGGGINEQYF
TRBD1	-	TRBV6-5	TRBJ2-7	15	TGTGCCAGCAACTCCATACGGGACAGCACCTACGAGCAGTACTTC	CASNSIRDSTYEQYF
TRBD2	-	TRBV4-3	TRBJ2-6	18	TGCGCCAGCAGCCCCCTCGGTAGCGGGGTCTATGGGGCCAACGTCCTGACTTTC	CASSPLGSGVYGANVLTF
TRBD2	few	TRBV10-3	TRBJ2-7	17	TGTGCCATCAGGGGCGGGACTAGCGGGAGCGACTCCTACGAGCAGTACTTC	CAIRGGTSGSDSYEQYF
TRBD1	-	TRBV10-3	TRBJ2-3	15	TGTGCCATCAGGACCGGGACAGGATACACAGATACGCAGTATTTT	CAIRTGTGYTDTQYF
TRBD1	-	TRBV5-6	TRBJ1-5	14	TGTGCCAGCAGCCACGGACAGGGCGATCAGCCCCAGCATTTT	CASSHGQGDQPQHF
TRBD1	few	TRBV10-3	TRBJ2-5	16	TGTGCCATCACCGACCGCAGGGGACAGGATCCGGAGACCCAGTACTTC	CAITDRRGQDPETQYF
-	few	TRBV20-1	TRBJ2-5	13	TGCAGTGCTAACGGACACCAACAAGAGACCCAGTACTTC	CSANGHQQETQYF
-	few	TRBV29-1	TRBJ2-7	11	TGCAGCGTTGAGGCTGACTACGAGCAGTACTTC	CSVEADYEQYF
TRBD2	-	TRBV5-1	TRBJ2-1	16	TGCGCCAGCAGCGAAACCGGGACTAGCATACGCAATGAGCAGTTCTTC	CASSETGTSIRNEQFF
-	-	TRBV5-1	TRBJ2-7	14	TGCGCCAGCAGCTCCCAGACACGCTCCTACGAGCAGTACTTC	CASSSQTRSYEQYF
TRBD2	-	TRBV3-1	TRBJ2-7	17	TGTGCCAGCAGCCAGGGACTAGCGGGAGCGCCCTCCTACGAGCAGTACTTC	CASSQGLAGAPSYEQYF
TRBD2	-	TRBV29-1	TRBJ2-5	13	TGCAGCGTAGGGACTAGCGGGAGGGGAGAGCAGTACTTC	CSVGTSGRGEQYF
-	few	TRBV6-2/TRBV6-3	TRBJ1-4	14	TGTGCCAGCAGGCCACAGGGCTTTAATGAAAAACTGTTTTTT	CASRPQGFNEKLFF
-	once	TRBV2	TRBJ2-3	14	TGTGCCAGCAGTGATGGACTAAACACAGATACGCGGTATTTT	CASSDGLNTDTRYF
-	few	TRBV7-3	TRBJ2-3	14	TGTGCCAGCAGCCTTACGACCAGCACAGATACGCAGTATTTT	CASSLTTSTDTQYF
-	many	TRBV9	TRBJ2-5	12	TGTGCCAGCAGCGTAGACGGAGAGACCCAGTACTTC	CASSVDGETQYF
TRBD1	-	TRBV2	TRBJ2-1	16	TGTGCCAGCAGTGAGAGCCTTCCGGGACAGAACAATGAGCAGTTCTTC	CASSESLPGQNNEQFF
-	-	TRBV14	TRBJ2-7	17	TGTGCCAGCAGCCAAGGAAGAGGGCAGCCCCGGACCTACGAGCAGTACTTC	CASSQGRGQPRTYEQYF
-	-	TRBV9	TRBJ2-3	15	TGTGCCAGCAGCGTATCCCCGGGCTCCACAGATACGCAGTATTTT	CASSVSPGSTDTQYF
-	-	TRBV6-5	TRBJ2-7	16	TGTGCCAGCAGTTATGGTTCTCCAGGGGTCTTCGACGAGCAGTACTTC	CASSYGSPGVFDEQYF
TRBD2	-	TRBV5-1	TRBJ2-1	15	TGTGCCAGCAGTTTCCTAGCGGGAGGTAACAATGAGCAGTTCTTC	CASSFLAGGNNEQFF
-	once	TRBV20-1	TRBJ2-7	13	TGCAGTGCGGTGAGGGGAGGCTCCTACGAGCAGTACTTC	CSAVRGGSYEQYF
-	-	TRBV4-1	TRBJ1-1	14	TGCGCCAGCAGCGATGGGGTTGGTGGCACTGAAGCTTTCTTT	CASSDGVGGTEAFF
-	-	TRBV2	TRBJ2-5	15	TGTGCCAGCAAATTGAAGTGGACGGCCCAAGAGGCCCAGTACTTC	CASKLKWTAQEAQYF
-	few	TRBV5-1	TRBJ2-3	14	TGCGCCAGTCTACGGGACACTAGCACAGATACGCAGTATTTT	CASLRDTSTDTQYF